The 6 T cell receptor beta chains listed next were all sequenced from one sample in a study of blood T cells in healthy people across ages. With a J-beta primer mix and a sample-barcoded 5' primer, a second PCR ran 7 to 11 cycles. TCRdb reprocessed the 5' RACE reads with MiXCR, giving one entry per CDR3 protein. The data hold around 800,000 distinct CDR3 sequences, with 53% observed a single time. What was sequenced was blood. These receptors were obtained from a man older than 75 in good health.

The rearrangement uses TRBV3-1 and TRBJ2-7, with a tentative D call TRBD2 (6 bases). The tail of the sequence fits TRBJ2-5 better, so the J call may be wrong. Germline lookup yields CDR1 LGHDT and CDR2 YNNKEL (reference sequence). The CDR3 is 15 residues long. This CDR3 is CASSQDGLAQETQYF. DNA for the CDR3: TGTGCCAGCAGCCAAGATGGTCTAGCGCAAGAGACCCAGTACTTC.

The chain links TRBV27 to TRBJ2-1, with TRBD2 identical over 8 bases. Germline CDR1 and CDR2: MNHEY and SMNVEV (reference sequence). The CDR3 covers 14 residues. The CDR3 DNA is TGTACCGTACCCCCGGAGCGGGAGCAGTCGGAGCAGTTCTTC. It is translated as CTVPPEREQSEQFF.

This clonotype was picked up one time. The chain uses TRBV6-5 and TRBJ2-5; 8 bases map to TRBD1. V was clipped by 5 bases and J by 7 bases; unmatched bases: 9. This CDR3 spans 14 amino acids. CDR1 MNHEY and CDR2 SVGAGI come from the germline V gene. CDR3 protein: CASSPFPTGVTQYF. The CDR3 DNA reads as TGTGCCAGCAGTCCTTTTCCGACAGGGGTGACCCAGTACTTC.

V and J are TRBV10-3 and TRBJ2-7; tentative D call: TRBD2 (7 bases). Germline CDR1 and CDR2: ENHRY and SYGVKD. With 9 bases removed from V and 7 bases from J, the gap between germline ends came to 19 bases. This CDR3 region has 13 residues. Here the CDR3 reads CAIRGGRGFEQYF. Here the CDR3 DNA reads TGTGCCATAAGGGGGGGCAGGGGATTTGAGCAGTACTTC.

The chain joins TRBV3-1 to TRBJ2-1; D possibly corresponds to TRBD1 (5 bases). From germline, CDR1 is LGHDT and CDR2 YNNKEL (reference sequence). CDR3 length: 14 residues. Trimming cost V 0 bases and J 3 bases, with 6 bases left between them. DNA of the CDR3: TGTGCCAGCAGCCAAGAGACAGACTACAATGAGCAGTTCTTC. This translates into CASSQETDYNEQFF.

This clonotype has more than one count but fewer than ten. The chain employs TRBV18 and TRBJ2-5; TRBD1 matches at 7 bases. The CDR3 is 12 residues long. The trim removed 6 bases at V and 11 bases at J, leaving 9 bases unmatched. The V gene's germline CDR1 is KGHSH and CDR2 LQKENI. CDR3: CASSPEGGQQYF. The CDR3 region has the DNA TGTGCCAGCTCTCCAGAAGGGGGCCAGCAGTACTTC.